The 13 T cell receptor beta chains below come from one sample, sequenced in a study of patients and donors after allogeneic stem cell transplantation. Using its own MiXCR run on the RT-PCR reads, TCRdb lists one record per CDR3 protein. The sample has under 200,000 distinct CDR3 sequences, about 32% seen once. Sequencing input: blood, either unsorted or a sorted T cell fraction (not recorded which). Receptors were obtained from a human donor who was either an allogeneic HSCT recipient or a stem cell or donor lymphocyte infusion donor (not recorded which). It is not recorded whose cells these are; they may come from a transplant donor.

The chain joins TRBV20-1 to TRBJ1-6; TRBD1 matches at 7 bases. V shed 5 bases, J shed 3 bases, and the junction held 4 bases outside the gene matches. CDR3 length: 14 amino acids. CDR1 and CDR2 (germline): DFQATT, SNEGSKA (reference sequence). DNA of the CDR3: TGCAGTGCTCTGACAGGGATCTATAATTCACCCCTCCACTTT. Translated, it gives CSALTGIYNSPLHF.

The chain links TRBV3-1 to TRBJ2-5, with D perhaps matching TRBD1 (6 bases). V gave up 2 bases and J gave up 2 bases, with 6 bases separating them. The germline CDR1 and CDR2 sequences are LGHDT and YNNKEL (reference sequence). The CDR3 sequence is 13 residues long. CDR3 region: CASSQQGQETQYF. CDR3 sequence (DNA): TGTGCCAGCAGCCAACAGGGGCAAGAGACCCAGTACTTC.

The rearrangement links TRBV20-1 to TRBJ2-1; 14 bases align to TRBD2. Germline lookup yields CDR1 DFQATT and CDR2 SNEGSKA (reference sequence). This CDR3 contains 12 residues. Losses at the gene ends were 6 bases for V and 12 bases for J; bases not matched to a gene: 4. Written as DNA, the CDR3 is TGCAGTGCGACTAGCGGGAGGGCCCTGCAGTTCTTC. Its protein is CSATSGRALQFF.

The chain is built from TRBV9 and TRBJ2-3; 7 bases map to TRBD2. Per germline, CDR1 SGDLS and CDR2 YYNGEE. The CDR3 length is 17 residues. The trim removed 3 bases at V and 2 bases at J, leaving 12 bases unmatched. CDR3 DNA: TGTGCCAGCAGCGGGGGTCCGGGAGCGGGACCCACAGATACGCAGTATTTT. Translated, it gives CASSGGPGAGPTDTQYF.

This clonotype occurred many times. The rearrangement links TRBV20-1 to TRBJ1-3; unclear D gene. The V end lost 3 bases, the J end lost 0 bases, and 9 bases lay between the germline ends. This CDR3 region has 14 residues. Germline V gene sequence: CDR1 DFQATT, CDR2 SNEGSKA (reference sequence). In DNA form, the CDR3 reads TGCAGTGCTAGTGACCGTAACTCTGGAAACACCATATATTTT. Amino acids: CSASDRNSGNTIYF.

There are a few counts of this clonotype. The chain couples TRBV6-5 to TRBJ1-3, with 8 bases that match TRBD1. The junction had 5 bases not matched to a gene; V was cut back by 6 bases and J by 7 bases. CDR1 is MNHEY, CDR2 SVGAGI, per germline. The CDR3 runs 13 residues. The CDR3 DNA reads as TGTGCCAGCAGAAAGGACAGGGCCAACACCATATATTTT. Translating it yields CASRKDRANTIYF.

Concerning this clonotype: A read error may produce the germline difference seen at one junction end. This chain's CDR3 is CASSPTGSGSTDTQYF. DNA of the CDR3: TGCGCCAGCAGCCCAACCGGTAGCGGGAGCACCGATACGCAGTATTTT. The V and J genes are TRBV5-1 and TRBJ2-3, with 9 bases that match TRBD2. Germline values: CDR1 SGHRS, CDR2 YFSETQ. This CDR3 is built from 16 residues.

This chain connects TRBV9 to TRBJ1-2, with 9 bases matching TRBD1. Germline V gene data show CDR1 as SGDLS and CDR2 as YYNGEE. J was trimmed by 2 bases and V by 3 bases; bases with no gene match: 2. The CDR3 loop spans 14 amino acids. Here the CDR3 reads CASSGGQGNYGYTF. The DNA of the CDR3 is TGTGCCAGCAGCGGGGGACAGGGAAACTATGGCTACACCTTC.

The chain links TRBV7-9 to TRBJ2-1; a weak D match, TRBD2 (6 bases). Between the trimmed V and J ends, which lost 1 base and 0 bases, there was a span of 7 bases. Germline CDR1 reads SEHNR; CDR2 reads FQNEAQ (reference sequence). This CDR3 is 15 amino acids long. The CDR3 is CASSLVGGSYNEQFF. In DNA form, the CDR3 reads TGTGCCAGCAGCTTAGTGGGGGGCTCCTACAATGAGCAGTTCTTC.

This rearrangement joins TRBV6-6 to TRBJ2-7; D is perhaps TRBD1 or TRBD2 (5 bases each). This CDR3 comprises 14 residues. V was clipped by 0 bases and J by 3 bases, with 9 bases between them. The germline V gene encodes CDR1 MNHNY and CDR2 SVGAGI (reference sequence). CDR3 amino acids: CASSYSGEYYEQYF. The CDR3 coding sequence is TGTGCCAGCAGTTACTCAGGGGAGTACTACGAGCAGTACTTC.

This clonotype occurred many times. The chain joins TRBV12-3 or TRBV12-4 to TRBJ2-7; no clear D. The V end lost 5 bases, the J end lost 6 bases, and 17 bases lay between the germline ends. The CDR3 consists of 14 residues. The CDR3 region is CASSPAGWVGEQYF. The DNA of the CDR3 is TGTGCCAGCAGTCCGGCCGGCTGGGTGGGCGAGCAGTACTTC.

The rearrangement links TRBV7-2 to TRBJ1-4, with D uncertain. There are 14 residues in the CDR3. With 5 bases removed from V and 4 bases from J, the gap between germline ends came to 11 bases. Germline V gene lookup returns CDR1 SGHTA and CDR2 FQGNSA. This CDR3 reads CASSRMTGNEKLFF. CDR3 nucleotide sequence: TGTGCCAGCAGCCGGATGACGGGTAATGAAAAACTGTTTTTT.

The chain has TRBV18 and TRBJ2-1; D gene uncertain. Trimming stripped 1 base from V and 0 bases from J, with 10 bases between. The CDR3 totals 16 residues. The germline gives CDR1 KGHSH, CDR2 LQKENI. In DNA, the CDR3 is TGTGCCAGCTCACCACGGTATACGAGCTCCTACAATGAGCAGTTCTTC. The encoded protein is CASSPRYTSSYNEQFF.